This T cell receptor (beta chain) was identified in a study of cytomegalovirus exposure and HLA in healthy donors. As for the donors, each was a healthy bone marrow donor. Study results and limitations: For TCR beta chains, V- and J-gene trimming was later linked to a missense DCLRE1C variant. The study put 160 or so TCR beta chains on its list as cytomegalovirus-associated. Both high specificity and high sensitivity reportedly marked the classifier's diagnosis of cytomegalovirus status.

Germline V CDR1 and CDR2: SNHLY, FYNNEI. The CDR3 is made up of 11 amino acids. The V and J ends lost 6 bases and 11 bases respectively, with 13 bases between them. Notes on this clone: Its antigen is undetermined.

It was with 60 Vbeta and 13 Jbeta primers that the PCR ran. This table comes from immunoSEQ multiplex PCR, and its TCRdb copy is limited to in-frame clones, with some not included. The table lists about 110,000 clones. V usage is TRBV2 and J usage is TRBJ1-1; unclear D gene. The sequence came from a man between 40 and 49 years old in good health and CMV-seropositive. What was sequenced was PBMCs. CDR3 protein: CASSIDNWAFF. The CDR3 DNA reads TGTGCCAGCAGCATTGACAATTGGGCTTTCTTT.